This TCR beta chain was profiled in a study of shared clonotypes between healthy human individuals. The CDR3 runs to 15 residues. Germline V gene lookup returns CDR1 MNHEY and CDR2 SVGAGI. In the case of this clone: A read error may account for a junction end that differs from germline.

Profiling relied on immunoSEQ multiplex PCR, and the TCRdb table lists in-frame clones only, not all of them. The sample holds 2 million to 2.5 million clones, 93% seen once. V gene TRBV6-5 combines with J gene TRBJ1-1; D is perhaps TRBD1 (5 bases). This receptor was taken from a man aged 18 to 29 in good health. Some clones in this sample may be carry-over from other donors' samples. The source material was naive CD4+ T cells from PBMCs. Subset in this sample: CD45RA+ positively selected. The CDR3 sequence: CTSSVTAGMNTEAFF. The CDR3 DNA follows: TGTACCAGCAGTGTGACAGCAGGAATGAACACTGAAGCTTTCTTT.